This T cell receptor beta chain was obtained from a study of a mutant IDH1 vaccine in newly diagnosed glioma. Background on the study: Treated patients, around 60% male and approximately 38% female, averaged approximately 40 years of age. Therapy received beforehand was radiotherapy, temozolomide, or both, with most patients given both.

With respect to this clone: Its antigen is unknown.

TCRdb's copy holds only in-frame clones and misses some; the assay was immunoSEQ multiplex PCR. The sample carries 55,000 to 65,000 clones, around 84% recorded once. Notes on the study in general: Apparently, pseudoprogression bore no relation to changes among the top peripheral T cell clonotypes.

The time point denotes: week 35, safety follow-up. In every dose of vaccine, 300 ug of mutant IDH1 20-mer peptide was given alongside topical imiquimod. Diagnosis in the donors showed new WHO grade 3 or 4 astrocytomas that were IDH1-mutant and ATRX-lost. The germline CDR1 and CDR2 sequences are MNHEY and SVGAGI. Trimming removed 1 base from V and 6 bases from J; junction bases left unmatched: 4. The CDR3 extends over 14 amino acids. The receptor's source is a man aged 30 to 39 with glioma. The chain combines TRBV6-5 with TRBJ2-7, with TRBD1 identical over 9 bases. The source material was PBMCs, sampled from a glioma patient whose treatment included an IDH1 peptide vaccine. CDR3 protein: CASSYFKGQGEQYF. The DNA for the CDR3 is TGTGCCAGCAGTTACTTCAAGGGACAGGGCGAGCAGTACTTC.